The subject of this entry is one TCR beta chain. Sequencing templates came from extracted RNA that was reverse transcribed into cDNA. The data were produced by immunoSEQ multiplex PCR, yet TCRdb's version contains in-frame clones alone and is incomplete. Among 150,000 or so clones listed, more than 40% were seen once. The CDR3 has 14 residues. With V trimmed by 8 bases and J by 4 bases, 9 bases remained unmatched. Looked up from germline, CDR1 is MDHEN and CDR2 is SYDVKM. The sample originates from a study of CD8+ T cells in alopecia areata. The sample consisted of CD4+ T cells sorted from blood. The chain employs TRBV28 and TRBJ2-7; 9 bases are shared with TRBD2. This receptor was identified in a human donor with alopecia areata. The chain's CDR3 is CASVSGTSNYEQYF. CDR3 nucleotide sequence: TGTGCCAGCGTCTCCGGGACTAGCAATTACGAGCAGTACTTC.